The 30 T cell receptor beta chains listed next were all sequenced from one sample in a study of CD8 T cells in ankylosing spondylitis. TCRdb reprocessed the 5' RACE reads with MiXCR, giving one entry per CDR3 protein. The table includes about 280,000 distinct CDR3 sequences, 15% to 25% detected once. Sample: blood, either unsorted or a sorted T cell fraction (not recorded which). Every receptor here comes from a male donor with ankylosing spondylitis or in good health (not recorded which).

The chain carries TRBV10-3 and TRBJ1-5; TRBD1 matches 7 bases. Unmatched junction bases numbered 4, after V lost 10 bases and J lost 1 base. The CDR3 has 13 residues. Germline V gene lookup returns CDR1 ENHRY and CDR2 SYGVKD. As DNA, the CDR3 is TGTGCCACCGGGGACAGCAGCAATCAGCCCCAGCATTTT. Translating gives CATGDSSNQPQHF.

This clonotype has more than one count but fewer than ten. V and J are TRBV5-1 and TRBJ2-7; 8 bases are a match to TRBD1. This CDR3 is built from 15 residues. In germline, CDR1 is SGHRS, CDR2 YFSETQ. The V gene end was trimmed by 4 bases and the J gene end by 4 bases; junction bases not matched to a gene: 10. CDR3 DNA: TGCGCCAGCAGCCCGGGGGCAGGGGGCGTTTACGAGCAGTACGTC. Amino acid sequence: CASSPGAGGVYEQYV.

This clonotype has just a few counts. The genes are TRBV5-1 and TRBJ1-1, with a possible D match to TRBD1 (5 bases). CDR1 SGHRS and CDR2 YFSETQ come from the germline V gene. The germline V and J ends were trimmed by 2 bases and 6 bases, with 11 bases remaining between them. The CDR3 is made up of 13 amino acids. In nucleotides, the CDR3 is TGCGCCAGCAGCTTCAGGGAGAGGGCTGAAGCTTTCTTT. Protein product: CASSFRERAEAFF.

This clonotype was detected a few times. The chain recombines TRBV4-2 with TRBJ2-1; 12 bases match TRBD2. This CDR3 comprises 16 residues. Trimming took 2 bases from V and 4 from J; bases not matched to a gene: 3. CDR1 is LGHNA and CDR2 is YNFKEQ in the germline V gene. CDR3 residues: CASSQRTSGIYNEQFF. CDR3 in DNA: TGTGCCAGCAGCCAAAGGACTAGCGGGATTTACAATGAGCAGTTCTTC.

This chain uses TRBV27 with TRBJ2-1, with D unclear. The CDR3 is 15 residues long. The germline V and J ends were trimmed by 5 bases and 0 bases, with 11 bases remaining between them. Germline values: CDR1 MNHEY, CDR2 SMNVEV (reference sequence). The CDR3, as DNA: TGTGCCAGCAGTCCACTATCCAGCTCCTACAATGAGCAGTTCTTC. It codes for CASSPLSSSYNEQFF.

CDR3 coding DNA: TGTGCCAGCAGAGCCGGGACAAAGGCCAATGAGCAGTTCTTC. This codes for CASRAGTKANEQFF. This chain links TRBV12-3 or TRBV12-4 with TRBJ2-1; tentative D call: TRBD1 (6 bases). Trimming removed 6 bases from V and 6 bases from J, with 15 bases in between. The CDR3 extends over 14 amino acids.

This clonotype was counted a few times. The chain combines TRBV3-1 with TRBJ2-2; TRBD1 or TRBD2 may be the D gene (6 bases each). The germline V gene encodes CDR1 LGHDT and CDR2 YNNKEL (reference sequence). CDR3 length: 15 amino acids. V dropped 5 bases and J dropped 3 bases, with 13 bases sitting between them. CDR3 amino acids: CASSSPGGHTGELFF. In DNA form, the CDR3 reads TGTGCCAGCAGCTCCCCTGGGGGGCACACCGGGGAGCTGTTTTTT.

The chain joins TRBV5-5 to TRBJ2-2; perhaps TRBD1 as D (5 bases). Trimming left V 1 base short and J 2 bases short, with 9 bases between. The CDR3 spans 15 residues. Looked up from germline, CDR1 is SGHKS and CDR2 is YYEKEE (reference sequence). CDR3 protein: CASSLFGHNTGELFF. As DNA, the CDR3 is TGTGCCAGCAGCTTGTTCGGACACAACACCGGGGAGCTGTTTTTT.

This clonotype has at least ten counts. The chain combines TRBV9 with TRBJ1-2; D is possibly TRBD1 (6 bases). CDR3 size: 12 residues. Between the trimmed V and J ends, which lost 3 bases and 6 bases, there was a span of 9 bases. Germline-derived CDR1 and CDR2 are SGDLS and YYNGEE. CDR3 in DNA: TGTGCCAGCAGCGCAGGGGCGCATGGCTACACCTTC. Translating gives CASSAGAHGYTF.

This clonotype turned up a few times. The genes are TRBV21-1 and TRBJ2-3; TRBD1 is the table's D call, not checked against the DNA. TRBV21-1 is listed as a pseudogene. This CDR3 has 17 residues. Here the CDR3 reads CASSKAWGVPSTDTQYF. CDR3 DNA: TGTGCCAGCAGCAAAGCGTGGGGGGTCCCTAGCACAGATACGCAGTATTTT.

CDR3 DNA sequence: TGCGCCAGCAGCTTGGGGGTTCAGGGGAAAGAAAAACTGTTTTTT. Its protein is CASSLGVQGKEKLFF. This chain uses TRBV5-1 with TRBJ1-4; TRBD1 is a possible D gene (6 bases). Trimming stripped 0 bases from V and 8 bases from J, with 14 bases between. CDR1 SGHRS and CDR2 YFSETQ come from the germline V gene. This CDR3 is 15 amino acids long.

The chain combines TRBV12-3 or TRBV12-4 with TRBJ1-4, with D possibly TRBD1 on 5 matching bases. The CDR3 extends over 14 amino acids. V gave up 6 bases and J gave up 5 bases, with 13 bases separating them. The CDR3 DNA reads as TGTGCCAGCAGGGCCGGGACCCTCAATGAAAAACTGTTTTTT. Its translation: CASRAGTLNEKLFF.

This chain links TRBV6-1 with TRBJ2-7; the D call may be TRBD1 or TRBD2 (6 bases each). This CDR3 contains 15 residues. Germline V CDR1 and CDR2: MNHNS, SASEGT. V lost 4 bases and J lost 5, with 18 bases in between. In DNA, the CDR3 is TGTGCCAGCAGTGTCCTGTGGGGGGCCGGGGACGAGCAGTACGTC. It translates to CASSVLWGAGDEQYV.

V gene TRBV5-1 combines with J gene TRBJ2-1; no firm D call. V was pared by 0 bases and J by 5 bases, with 9 bases between. CDR3 size: 14 residues. CDR1 SGHRS and CDR2 YFSETQ come from the germline V gene. CDR3 region: CASSLEGFDNEQFF. CDR3 DNA: TGCGCCAGCAGCTTGGAAGGGTTCGACAATGAGCAGTTCTTC.

The rearrangement links TRBV28 to TRBJ2-5; 9 bases match TRBD1. Germline CDR1 is MDHEN and CDR2 is SYDVKM. The CDR3 has 16 residues. V trimming: 6 bases; J trimming: 1 base; junction bases outside the gene matches: 9. The CDR3 coding sequence is TGTGCCAGCAGCCCAGGGACAGGGAAGGGCCAAGAGACCCAGTACTTC. Its protein is CASSPGTGKGQETQYF.

This chain connects TRBV27 to TRBJ1-4; tentative D call: TRBD1 (6 bases). Germline CDR1 and CDR2: MNHEY and SMNVEV (reference sequence). The CDR3 is made up of 14 amino acids. Deletions cut 3 bases from V and 6 bases from J, with 11 bases between. Written as DNA, the CDR3 is TGTGCCAGCAGTTTCTACCCAGGGGATGAAAAACTGTTTTTT. Translating gives CASSFYPGDEKLFF.

This clonotype was counted a few times. The chain has TRBV5-4 and TRBJ2-1, with TRBD2 matching over 11 bases. This CDR3 has 15 residues. Germline V gene data show CDR1 as SGHNT and CDR2 as YYREEE (reference sequence). Germline trimming cut 4 bases from V and 5 bases from J; bases unmatched to any gene: 5. The CDR3 nucleotides are TGTGCCAGCAGCCCTAGCGGGGGGATAGACAATGAGCAGTTCTTC. Its translation is CASSPSGGIDNEQFF.

This chain uses TRBV20-1 with TRBJ2-2; 7 positions match TRBD2. Germline CDR1 DFQATT, CDR2 SNEGSKA (reference sequence). The length of the CDR3 is 16 residues. CDR3 coding DNA: TGCAGCGTCGCAACTAGCGTTACCCTGAACACCGGGGAGCTGTTTTTT. Translated: CSVATSVTLNTGELFF.

This clonotype was recorded only once. The genes are TRBV20-1 and TRBJ2-1, with D perhaps matching TRBD2 (6 bases). Germline CDR1 and CDR2: DFQATT and SNEGSKA (reference sequence). V lost 6 bases to trimming and J lost 6 bases, with 24 bases between them. The length of the CDR3 is 16 residues. The CDR3 nucleotides read TGCAGTGCGCGTCGGGGGTACGGGAGTGGGGGCAATGAGCAGTTCTTC. Protein: CSARRGYGSGGNEQFF.

This sequence joins TRBV21-1 and TRBJ2-7; TRBD1 is the table's D call, not checked against the DNA. TRBV21-1 is classified as a pseudogene. This CDR3 contains 17 residues. The CDR3 DNA sequence: TGTGCCAGCACCTTTGGACAGGGCCAACTACCCTCCTACGAGCAGTACGTC. It yields the protein CASTFGQGQLPSYEQYV.

This chain uses TRBV10-3 with TRBJ1-5; TRBD1 matches at 9 bases. Germline CDR1 and CDR2: ENHRY and SYGVKD. The V segment lost 10 bases and the J segment 4 bases; nucleotides outside the gene matches: 5. The CDR3 has 13 residues. The CDR3 bases are TGTGCCACCGGACAGGGGATGAATCAGCCCCAGCATTTT. It yields the protein CATGQGMNQPQHF.

The chain is built from TRBV10-3 and TRBJ2-5; D remains ambiguous. Germline values: CDR1 ENHRY, CDR2 SYGVKD. CDR3 length equals 13 residues. V was cut by 1 base and J by 8 bases, with 11 bases left in between. The CDR3 nucleotides are TGTGCCATCAGTGAGTTGGCAGGCCAAACCCAGTACTTC. It is translated as CAISELAGQTQYF.

This clonotype was recorded a few times. CDR3: CASSRSPGQGSHEQFF. CDR3 coding DNA: TGTGCCAGCAGCCGAAGCCCGGGACAGGGTTCCCATGAGCAGTTCTTC. J is TRBJ2-1 and V is TRBV6-1; 9 nucleotides line up with TRBD1. Unmatched junction bases numbered 14, after V lost 6 bases and J lost 8 bases. Germline V gene sequence: CDR1 MNHNS, CDR2 SASEGT. This CDR3 has 16 residues.

The chain has TRBV20-1 and TRBJ2-3; 10 nucleotides align to TRBD2. The trim removed 4 bases at V and 3 bases at J, leaving 13 bases unmatched. The CDR3 totals 17 residues. Germline CDR1 reads DFQATT; CDR2 reads SNEGSKA (reference sequence). The DNA of the CDR3 is TGCAGTGCTAAACAATTACCGGGACTAGCGAGGACAGATACGCAGTATTTT. Its protein product is CSAKQLPGLARTDTQYF.

This rearrangement joins TRBV2 to TRBJ2-2; D is unresolved. The CDR3 runs to 17 residues. The V and J ends lost 5 bases and 7 bases respectively, with 23 bases between them. CDR1 and CDR2 (germline): SNHLY, FYNNEI. In nucleotides, the CDR3 is TGTGCCAGCAGTCCGCCCCTGGCCAATCTCCATGGCGGGGAGCTGTTTTTT. It translates to CASSPPLANLHGGELFF.

V and J are TRBV5-1 and TRBJ2-1, with TRBD1 matching 9 bases. Germline V gene sequence: CDR1 SGHRS, CDR2 YFSETQ. The CDR3 spans 15 residues. With 4 bases clipped from V and 7 bases from J, the junction kept 9 bases outside the gene matches. CDR3 bases: TGCGCCAGCAGCCGCCCGGGACAGGGCTATAATGAGCAGTTCTTC. Protein sequence: CASSRPGQGYNEQFF.

This clonotype was seen a handful of times. The chain employs TRBV15 and TRBJ1-4, with D possibly TRBD1 on 6 matching bases. The CDR3 totals 16 residues. Germline V gene sequence: CDR1 LNHNV, CDR2 YYDKDF (reference sequence). Between the trimmed V and J ends, which lost 0 bases and 8 bases, there was a span of 16 bases. In DNA, the CDR3 is TGTGCCACCAGCAGAGAAAGTGTGGAGGGGGACGAAAAACTGTTTTTT. It codes for CATSRESVEGDEKLFF.

This clonotype was found a few times. The chain recombines TRBV5-6 with TRBJ2-7; weak D call: TRBD1 (6 bases). This CDR3 contains 15 residues. Germline assignment: CDR1 SGHDT and CDR2 YYEEEE. V lost 1 base, J lost 4 bases, and 15 bases lay in between. Here the CDR3 DNA reads TGTGCCAGCAGCTTGATGGCCGCAGGGGCGTACGAGCAGTACGTC. Translation: CASSLMAAGAYEQYV.

This clonotype was recorded a few times. The rearrangement links TRBV12-3 or TRBV12-4 to TRBJ1-5; D is uncertain. The CDR3 sequence is 11 residues long. Trimming removed 7 bases from V and 7 bases from J, with 8 bases in between. The CDR3 DNA reads as TGTGCCAGCAAAAGACTCCAGCCCCAGCATTTT. It codes for CASKRLQPQHF.

The genes are TRBV18 and TRBJ1-2; no reliable D call. V lost 4 bases and J 1 base, leaving 16 bases between the germline ends. CDR1 is KGHSH and CDR2 is LQKENI in the germline V gene. The CDR3 length is 16 residues. The CDR3, as DNA: TGTGCCAGCTCACTCAAAGCCGGGCCGAGTAACTATGGCTACACCTTC. Its protein is CASSLKAGPSNYGYTF.